A single T cell receptor (beta chain) is shown here with its context. The sample is drawn from a study of blood T cell repertoires in COVID-19. Libraries were prepared by immunoSEQ multiplex PCR; TCRdb keeps only in-frame clonotypes and omits some of them. The sample contains about 250,000 clones, roughly nine tenths of which appear only once. Trimming took off 1 base at V and 3 bases at J, with 16 bases between the two ends. This CDR3 is built from 16 residues. Germline V gene data show CDR1 as LGHNA and CDR2 as YSLEER. The V call is TRBV4-3, the J call TRBJ2-7; D is perhaps TRBD2 (6 bases). The clonotype originates from a woman between 50 and 59 years old who had recovered from COVID-19. The sequencing input was PBMCs or T cells enriched from blood (not recorded which). The CDR3 is CASSQAHRDSDYEQYF. CDR3 sequence (DNA): TGCGCCAGCAGCCAAGCTCACCGGGACTCCGACTACGAGCAGTACTTC.